This T cell receptor (beta chain) came from a study of CD8+CD57+ T cells in acquired aplastic anemia. It was genomic DNA that served as the template for profiling TCR beta VDJ and CDR3. TCRdb passed the reads through MiXCR, listing each CDR3 protein once. The sample includes under 200,000 distinct CDR3 sequences, roughly 48% of them seen just once. Selection for sequencing was limited to patients who had shown CD8+CD57+ cell expansion by flow cytometry. The source of this sequence is a human donor with aplastic anemia. What was sequenced was sorted CD4+, CD8+, or CD8+CD57+ T cells (not recorded which) from PBMCs.

CDR3 loop: CASADSSSYNEQFF. In nucleotides, the CDR3 is TGTGCCAGCGCAGACTCGAGCTCCTACAATGAGCAGTTCTTC. V usage is TRBV9 and J usage is TRBJ2-1, with D unclear. V was pared by 7 bases and J by 0 bases, with 11 bases between. Germline V gives CDR1 SGDLS, CDR2 YYNGEE. CDR3 length: 14 residues.